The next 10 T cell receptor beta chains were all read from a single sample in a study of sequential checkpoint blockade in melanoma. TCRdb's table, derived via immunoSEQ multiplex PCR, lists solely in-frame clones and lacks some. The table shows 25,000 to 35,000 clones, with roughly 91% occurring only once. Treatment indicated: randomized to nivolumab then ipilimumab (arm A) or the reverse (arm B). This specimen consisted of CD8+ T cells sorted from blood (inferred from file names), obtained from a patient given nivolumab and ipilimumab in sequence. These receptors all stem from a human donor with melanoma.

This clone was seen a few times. CDR3 loop: CASSSRLADYNEQFF. DNA for the CDR3: TGCGCCAGCAGCTCCCGACTAGCAGACTACAATGAGCAGTTCTTC. The genes are TRBV4-3 and TRBJ2-1, with TRBD2 identical over 7 bases. This CDR3 has 15 amino acids. V shed 5 bases and J 3 bases; nucleotides not matched to a gene: 7. Germline loops: CDR1 LGHNA, CDR2 YSLEER.

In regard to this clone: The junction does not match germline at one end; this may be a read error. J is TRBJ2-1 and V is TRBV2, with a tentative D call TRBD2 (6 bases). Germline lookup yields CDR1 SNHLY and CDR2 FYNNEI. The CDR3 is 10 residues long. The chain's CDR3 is CASGGTEPLF. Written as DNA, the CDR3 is TGTGCCAGCGGGGGGACGGAACCTCTCTTC.

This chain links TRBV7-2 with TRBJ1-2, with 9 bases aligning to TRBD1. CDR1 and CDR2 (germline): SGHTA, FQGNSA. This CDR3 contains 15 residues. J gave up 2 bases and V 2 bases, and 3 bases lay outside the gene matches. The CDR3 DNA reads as TGTGCCAGCAGCTTACCAGGGACAGGGAACTATGGCTACACCTTC. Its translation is CASSLPGTGNYGYTF.

CDR3 sequence: CASSGPTGRSPRGYTF. CDR3 DNA: TGTGCCAGCAGTGGCCCTACAGGACGCTCACCAAGGGGCTACACCTTC. The chain uses TRBV2 and TRBJ1-2, with D possibly being TRBD1 (5 bases). The CDR3 covers 16 residues. Germline values: CDR1 SNHLY, CDR2 FYNNEI. V was cut by 4 bases and J by 8 bases, with 23 bases left in between.

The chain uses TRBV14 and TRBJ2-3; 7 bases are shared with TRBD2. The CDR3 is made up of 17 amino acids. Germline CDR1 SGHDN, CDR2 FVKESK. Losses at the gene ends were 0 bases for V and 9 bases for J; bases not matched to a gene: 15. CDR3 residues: CASSQDPGLDRVPTQYF. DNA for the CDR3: TGTGCCAGCAGCCAAGATCCAGGACTAGATCGAGTTCCCACGCAGTATTTT.

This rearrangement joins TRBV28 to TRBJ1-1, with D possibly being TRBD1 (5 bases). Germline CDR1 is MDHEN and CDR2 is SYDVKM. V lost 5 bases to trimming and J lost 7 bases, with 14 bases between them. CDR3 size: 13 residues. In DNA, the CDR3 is TGTGCCAGCAGTCCACCAGGGTCTCTTGAAGCTTTCTTT. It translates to CASSPPGSLEAFF. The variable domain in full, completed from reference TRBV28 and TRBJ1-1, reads DVKVTQSSRYLVKRTGEKVFLECVQDMDHENMFWYRQDPGLGLRLIYFSYDVKMKEKGDIPEGYSVSREKKERFSLILESASTNQTSMYLCASSPPGSLEAFFGQGTRLTVV.

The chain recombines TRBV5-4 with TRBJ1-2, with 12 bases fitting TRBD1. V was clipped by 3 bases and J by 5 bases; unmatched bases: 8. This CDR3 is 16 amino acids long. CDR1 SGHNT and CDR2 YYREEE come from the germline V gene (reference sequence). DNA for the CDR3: TGTGCCAGCAGCTGGGGACAGGGGGCTCCATTATATGGCTACACCTTC. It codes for CASSWGQGAPLYGYTF.

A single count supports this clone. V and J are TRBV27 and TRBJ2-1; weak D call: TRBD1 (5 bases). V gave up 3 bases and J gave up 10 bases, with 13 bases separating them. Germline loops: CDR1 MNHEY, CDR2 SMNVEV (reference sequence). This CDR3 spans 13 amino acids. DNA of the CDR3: TGTGCCAGCAGTTTCTCAGGGTCATCGGAGCAGTTCTTC. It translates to CASSFSGSSEQFF.

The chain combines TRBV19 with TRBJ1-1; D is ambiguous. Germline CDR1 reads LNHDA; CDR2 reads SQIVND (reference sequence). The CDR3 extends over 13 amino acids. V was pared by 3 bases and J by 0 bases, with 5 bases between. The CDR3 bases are TGTGCCAGTAGTATTAATTTGAACACTGAAGCTTTCTTT. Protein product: CASSINLNTEAFF.

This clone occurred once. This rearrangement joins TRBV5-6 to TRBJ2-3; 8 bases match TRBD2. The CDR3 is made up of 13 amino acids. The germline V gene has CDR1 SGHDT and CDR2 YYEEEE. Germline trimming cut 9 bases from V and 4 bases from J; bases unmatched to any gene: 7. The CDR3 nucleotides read TGTGCCACTACTAGCGGAGGGGCAGATACGCAGTATTTT. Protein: CATTSGGADTQYF.